This entry concerns a single TCR beta chain. Its target is not known. The ends were cut back, 3 bases at V and 10 bases at J, with 18 bases in the middle. Germline CDR1 is MNHEY and CDR2 is SMNVEV (reference sequence). CDR3 length equals 15 residues. Sequenced by immunoSEQ multiplex PCR; TCRdb stores in-frame clones only, minus some. This table holds about 29,000 clones, approximately 84% found once. This sample was included in a study of early stage breast cancer tumors. In the study overall: The ER+/PR+/HER2- tumors included 7 or 8 ductal and a few lobular carcinomas.

General observations from the study: Chain pairing and CD4, CD8 or FOXP3 expression were not captured. Enriched TCRB sequences shared across patients were mostly commonly generated sequences. Compared with adjacent normal breast tissue, tumors showed 2 to 2.5-fold greater T cell density and higher clonality.

The source material was blood. The V and J genes are TRBV27 and TRBJ1-4; tentatively, D is TRBD1 (5 bases). This clonotype originated in a person in their fifties or sixties with breast cancer. Here the CDR3 DNA reads TGTGCCAGCAGTTTTAGCCGGCAGGGTGAGGGAAAACTGTTTTTT. Translation gives CASSFSRQGEGKLFF.